This record looks at one T cell receptor beta chain sequence and its context. Per the original methods: Cell counts per sample came from amplifying reference gene primers. The assay was immunoSEQ multiplex PCR, and TCRdb's table has in-frame clones only and misses some. Clone size and the V and J calls come from that table; the DNA yielded D and trimming. Of about 250,000 clones listed, about 79% are singletons. This record belongs to a study of blood T cell repertoires in COVID-19. The CDR3 length is 14 residues. V dropped 6 bases and J dropped 4 bases, with 14 bases sitting between them. CDR1 MNHEY and CDR2 SVGAGI come from the germline V gene.

The TCR comes from a man aged 80 or over with acute or convalescent COVID-19. The rearrangement uses TRBV6-5 and TRBJ2-3; the D gene is possibly TRBD1 (5 bases). The sample taken for sequencing was peripheral blood. The CDR3 reads CASRARVNADTQYF. As DNA, the CDR3 is TGTGCCAGCAGAGCCAGGGTCAATGCAGATACGCAGTATTTT.